This TCR beta chain was recorded in a study of blood T cell repertoires in COVID-19. Across the study: In each case, the material was cDNA or gDNA derived from T cells, B-cell-depleted T cells, or PBMCs.

Authors' analysis steps: The authors estimated nucleated cell counts from reference gene primer amplification. The repertoire was sequenced with immunoSEQ multiplex PCR; TCRdb's copy has only in-frame clones and lacks some. The D gene and trimming were derived from the DNA, and the V and J assignments and clone size from that table. The data hold about 400,000 clones, with about 90% observed a single time. Participants were aged about 18 to 95 years, lived in under 25 US areas, and enrolled virtually. Trimming stripped 11 bases from V and 1 base from J, with 11 bases between. Germline assignment: CDR1 SNHLY and CDR2 FYNNEI. There are 12 residues in the CDR3.

The chain employs TRBV2 and TRBJ2-5; D not certain. The specimen sequenced was PBMCs or T cells enriched from blood (not recorded which). The sequence was collected from a woman under 30 with acute COVID-19. The CDR3 loop reads CADRVFQETQYF. The CDR3 bases are TGTGCCGACCGGGTATTCCAAGAGACCCAGTACTTC.